This TCR beta chain stems from a study of siplizumab effects on memory and regulatory T cells. Clones were read by immunoSEQ multiplex PCR, and TCRdb kept only the in-frame ones, dropping some. This table has 100,000 or so clones, roughly 91% appearing once. The receptor's source is a human donor in good health. Sequencing input: CD4+ T cells sorted from blood.

The CDR3 sequence is CASRGQGVVYGYTF. The DNA for the CDR3 is TGTGCCAGTAGAGGACAGGGGGTAGTCTATGGCTACACCTTC. The V gene is TRBV19, the J gene TRBJ1-2; TRBD1 matches 10 bases. Germline V gene lookup returns CDR1 LNHDA and CDR2 SQIVND (reference sequence). V shed 6 bases, J shed 4 bases, and the junction held 5 bases outside the gene matches. The CDR3 is made up of 14 amino acids.